A selection of T cell receptor beta chains follows, all from one sample in a study of T cell responses to AZD1222 COVID-19 vaccine. Some clones are missing from TCRdb's copy, which holds only in-frame ones; the method was immunoSEQ multiplex PCR. The profile shows approximately 99,000 clones, about 85% of them singletons. Sequencing used peripheral blood, obtained on day 0 of AZD1222 vaccination. These receptors all stem from an adult in good health. The CDR3 runs from the conserved cysteine through the conserved F or W. D genes are given only for firm matches. Rows give clone size only sometimes, using once, few, many, or a class for an expanded clone.

abundance	d_gene	v_gene	j_gene	CDR3aa	CDR3nt
-	-	TRBV11-2	TRBJ1-2	CASSANSIGTQYGYTF	TGTGCCAGCAGCGCTAACTCTATAGGAACCCAGTATGGCTACACCTTC
-	-	TRBV11-3	TRBJ2-3	CASSFTDTQYF	TGTGCCAGCAGCTTCACAGATACGCAGTATTTT
once	TRBD2	TRBV10-2	TRBJ2-7	CASSQTSGGSYEQYF	TGCGCCAGCAGTCAGACTAGCGGGGGGTCCTACGAGCAGTACTTC
-	-	TRBV15	TRBJ1-2	CATSRENRRNYGYTF	TGTGCCACCAGCAGAGAGAACCGACGGAACTATGGCTACACCTTC
-	TRBD1	TRBV27	TRBJ1-2	CASTRGTGAWYGYTF	TGTGCCAGCACCCGTGGGACAGGGGCTTGGTATGGCTACACCTTC
-	-	TRBV21-1	TRBJ1-1	CASSSPTEMNTEAFF	TGTGCCAGCAGCTCTCCGACAGAGATGAACACTGAAGCTTTCTTT
-	-	TRBV5-4	TRBJ1-4	CASSLGGGEKLFF	TGTGCCAGCAGCTTGGGAGGGGGAGAAAAACTGTTTTTT
-	TRBD1	TRBV7-3	TRBJ2-4	CASSLVGQGIQYF	TGTGCCAGCAGCTTAGTTGGACAGGGTATTCAGTACTTC
-	-	TRBV6-1	TRBJ2-3	CASSDNGAPTDTQYF	TGTGCCAGCAGTGATAATGGGGCTCCCACAGATACGCAGTATTTT
-	TRBD2	TRBV10-2	TRBJ2-1	CASSPGLAGGLYNEQFF	TGCGCCAGCAGCCCCGGACTAGCGGGAGGGCTCTACAATGAGCAGTTCTTC
-	TRBD2	TRBV4-1	TRBJ2-2	CASSQEWGGGGANTGELFF	TGCGCCAGCAGCCAAGAATGGGGCGGCGGGGGGGCGAACACCGGGGAGCTGTTTTTT
-	-	TRBV12-3/TRBV12-4	TRBJ2-1	CASSLGPTEQFF	TGTGCCAGCAGTTTAGGGCCCACTGAGCAGTTCTTC
-	TRBD2	TRBV19	TRBJ2-1	CASSIGLAGGNEQFF	TGTGCCAGTAGTATAGGACTAGCCGGAGGCAATGAGCAGTTCTTC
-	-	TRBV4-1	TRBJ1-1	CASSQAGVGQRNTEAFF	TGCGCCAGCAGCCAAGCGGGGGTGGGGCAAAGGAACACTGAAGCTTTCTTT
-	-	TRBV27	TRBJ1-6	CASSPLAGSASPLHF	TGTGCCAGCAGTCCTTTGGCAGGGTCGGCTTCACCCCTCCACTTT
few	-	TRBV19	TRBJ2-2	CASSIGGTGTGELFF	TGTGCCAGTAGTATAGGAGGGACGGGAACCGGGGAGCTGTTTTTT
-	-	TRBV10-1	TRBJ2-3	CAIPDSSTDTQYF	TGCGCCATCCCGGACAGCTCGACAGATACGCAGTATTTT
-	-	TRBV7-2	TRBJ2-1	CASSLMTTPGREQFF	TGTGCCAGCAGCTTAATGACTACTCCCGGCAGGGAGCAGTTCTTC
-	-	TRBV7-3	TRBJ1-1	CASSLYKGTEAFF	TGTGCCAGCAGCTTGTATAAGGGTACTGAAGCTTTCTTT
-	TRBD1	TRBV2	TRBJ2-2	CASRDTDRGTGELFF	TGTGCCAGCAGGGATACCGACAGGGGCACCGGGGAGCTGTTTTTT
-	TRBD2	TRBV9	TRBJ2-3	CASSVSGAVTDTQYF	TGTGCCAGCAGCGTAAGCGGGGCGGTCACAGATACGCAGTATTTT
few	TRBD1	TRBV7-2	TRBJ1-4	CASSLYGQGNEKLFF	TGTGCCAGCAGCTTATATGGACAGGGTAACGAAAAACTGTTTTTT
-	-	TRBV20-1	TRBJ1-1	CSASAVGVEAEAFF	TGCAGTGCTAGTGCAGTAGGGGTGGAGGCTGAAGCTTTCTTT
-	-	TRBV19	TRBJ2-4	CASSIGGIQYF	TGTGCCAGTAGTATAGGAGGCATTCAGTACTTC